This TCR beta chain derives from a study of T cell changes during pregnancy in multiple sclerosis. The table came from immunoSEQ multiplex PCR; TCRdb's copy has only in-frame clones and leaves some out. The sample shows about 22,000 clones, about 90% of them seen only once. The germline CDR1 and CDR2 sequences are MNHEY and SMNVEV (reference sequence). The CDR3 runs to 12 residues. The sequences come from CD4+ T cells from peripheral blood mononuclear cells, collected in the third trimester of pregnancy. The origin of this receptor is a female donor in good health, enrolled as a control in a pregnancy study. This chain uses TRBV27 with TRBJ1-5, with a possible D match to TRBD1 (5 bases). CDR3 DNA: TGTGGCCCCCCCAGGGCCAATCAGCCCCAGCATTTT. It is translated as CGPPRANQPQHF.